This T cell receptor beta chain was recovered during a study of blood T cell repertoires in COVID-19 (dated by TCRdb to between 2020 and 2021). Study-level background: The collaborator samples originated in the United States, Italy and Spain and spanned the acute and convalescent phases of COVID-19. The prospective study material was composed of cDNA or gDNA derived from T cells, B-cell-depleted T cells, or PBMCs. Subjects who had been exposed to COVID-19, were actively infected with it, or had recovered from it provided the deeply sampled blood TCRbeta repertoires that made up the dataset. The repertoires were released in a freely available public database meant as a resource for research on the immune response to SARS-CoV-2. Samples were obtained from the ongoing ImmuneRACE study (first 160 participants) and from 1,254 subjects provided by 6 global collaborators. Sample metadata almost always included a de-identified subject ID, COVID-19 status, age in years and sex. Where available, HLA class I and class II types were obtained from metadata supplied by the sample provider rather than from assay-based typing.

Another Seattle source contributed samples from volunteer blood donors who had recovered from COVID-19. Whole blood was collected in K2EDTA tubes by collaborating institutions according to the institutions' own protocols. For TCRbeta analysis, collaborators shipped samples as frozen whole blood, isolated PBMCs, or DNA extracted from either of those sample types. This clone was seen more than once but under ten times. Its antigen remains unidentified. No base-level quality is on record; no much larger clone is a single base apart. The immunoSEQ Assay, a bias-controlled multiplex PCR, was used to amplify TCRbeta CDR3 regions from genomic DNA. The source study handled its data this way. Nucleated cell counts per sample were estimated from amplification of reference gene primers within the assay. To quantify the absolute abundance of each unique TCRbeta CDR3 rearrangement, sequence reads were collapsed and filtered. Productive Simpson clonality was computed per sample as the square root of Simpson's diversity index over productive rearrangements. The table was pulled from immuneACCESS by TCRdb, which kept in-frame rearrangements only. Such tables lose some clones; where checked, under half of the loss comes from unresolved V genes, and the rest has no known cause. V and J calls and clone size are those listed in that table; D and trimming were worked out from the DNA. The table for this sample lists under 250,000 clones; approximately 80% of them were counted only once. The ten largest clones represent roughly 5.3% of the sample.

The CDR3 runs 13 residues from the cysteine to the phenylalanine. Left in the record is the CDR3 DNA by itself, 39 bases read in frame from the first base. CDR1 is given as SGHRS and CDR2 as YFSETQ, both from the germline V gene. Between the V and J ends, shortened by 6 bases and 7 bases respectively, the junction contains 13 bases. Findings and caveats that apply to the study as a whole: The quantity of clinical and demographic metadata differed by source and by participant and was supplied without curation.

The receptor's source is a woman in her fifties or sixties who had recovered from COVID-19. The chain links TRBV5-1 with TRBJ1-4; the D region possibly corresponds to TRBD1 (6 bases align). The sequencing input was peripheral blood. The base sequence is TGCGCCAGCACACAGGGTAGTGGTGAAAAACTGTTTTTT. The resulting protein is CASTQGSGEKLFF. The full variable domain, completed from the reference TRBV5-1 and TRBJ1-4 proteins outside the CDR3, reads KAGVTQTPRYLIKTRGQQVTLSCSPISGHRSVSWYQQTPGQGLQFLFEYFSETQRNKGNFPGRFSGRQFSNSRSEMNVSTLELGDSALYLCASTQGSGEKLFFGSGTQLSVL.